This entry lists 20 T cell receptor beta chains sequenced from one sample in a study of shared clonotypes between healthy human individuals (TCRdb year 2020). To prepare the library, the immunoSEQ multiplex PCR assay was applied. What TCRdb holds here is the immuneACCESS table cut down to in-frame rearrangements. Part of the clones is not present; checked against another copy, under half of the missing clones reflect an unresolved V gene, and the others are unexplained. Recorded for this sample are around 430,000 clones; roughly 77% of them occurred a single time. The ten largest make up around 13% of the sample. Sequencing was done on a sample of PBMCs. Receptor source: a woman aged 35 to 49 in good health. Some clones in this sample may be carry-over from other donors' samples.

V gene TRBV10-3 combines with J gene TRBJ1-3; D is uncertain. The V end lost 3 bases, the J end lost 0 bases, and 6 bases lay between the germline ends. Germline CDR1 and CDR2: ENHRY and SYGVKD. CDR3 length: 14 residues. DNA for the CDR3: TGTGCCATCAGTGACAGCTACTCTGGAAACACCATATATTTT. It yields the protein CAISDSYSGNTIYF.

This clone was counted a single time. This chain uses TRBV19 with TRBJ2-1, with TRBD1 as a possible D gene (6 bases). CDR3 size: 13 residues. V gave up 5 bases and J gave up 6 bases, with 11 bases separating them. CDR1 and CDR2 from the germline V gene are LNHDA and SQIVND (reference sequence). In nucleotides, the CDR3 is TGTGCCAGTAGTGTGACAGGTGCCAATGAGCAGTTCTTC. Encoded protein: CASSVTGANEQFF. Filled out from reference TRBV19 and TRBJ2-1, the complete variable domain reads DGGITQSPKYLFRKEGQNVTLSCEQNLNHDAMYWYRQDPGQGLRLIYYSQIVNDFQKGDIAEGYSVSREKKESFPLTVTSAQKNPTAFYLCASSVTGANEQFFGPGTRLTVL.

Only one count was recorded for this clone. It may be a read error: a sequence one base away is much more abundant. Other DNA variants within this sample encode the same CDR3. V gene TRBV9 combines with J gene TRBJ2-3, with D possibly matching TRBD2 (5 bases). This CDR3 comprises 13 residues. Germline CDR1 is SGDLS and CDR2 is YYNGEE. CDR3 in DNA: TGTGCCAGCAGCGAGGGAGTAGCAGATACACAGTATTTT. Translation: CASSEGVADTQYF.

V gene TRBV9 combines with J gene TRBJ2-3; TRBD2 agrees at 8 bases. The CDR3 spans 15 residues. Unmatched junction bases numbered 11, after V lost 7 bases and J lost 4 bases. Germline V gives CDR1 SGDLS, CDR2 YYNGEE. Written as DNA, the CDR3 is TGTGCCAGCGGGGTGGGAGCGGGAGACCCAGATACGCAGTATTTT. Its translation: CASGVGAGDPDTQYF.

CDR3: CASQLVPTDTQYF. The CDR3 DNA sequence: TGTGCCAGTCAACTAGTCCCCACAGATACGCAGTATTTT. The chain recombines TRBV2 with TRBJ2-3; weak D call: TRBD2 (5 bases). CDR3 length: 13 amino acids. CDR1 is SNHLY, CDR2 FYNNEI, per germline. V lost 9 bases and J lost 2, with 12 bases in between. Based on the CDR3 plus reference TRBV2 and TRBJ2-3, the full variable domain is EPEVTQTPSHQVTQMGQEVILRCVPISNHLYFYWYRQILGQKVEFLVSFYNNEISEKSEIFDDQFSVERPDGSNFTLKIRSTKLEDSAMYFCASQLVPTDTQYFGPGTRLTVL.

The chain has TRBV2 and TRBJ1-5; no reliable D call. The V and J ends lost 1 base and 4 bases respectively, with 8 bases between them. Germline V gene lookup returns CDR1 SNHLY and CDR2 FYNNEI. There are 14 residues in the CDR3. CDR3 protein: CASSEGGPNQPQHF. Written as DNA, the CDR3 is TGTGCCAGCAGTGAAGGCGGGCCTAATCAGCCCCAGCATTTT.

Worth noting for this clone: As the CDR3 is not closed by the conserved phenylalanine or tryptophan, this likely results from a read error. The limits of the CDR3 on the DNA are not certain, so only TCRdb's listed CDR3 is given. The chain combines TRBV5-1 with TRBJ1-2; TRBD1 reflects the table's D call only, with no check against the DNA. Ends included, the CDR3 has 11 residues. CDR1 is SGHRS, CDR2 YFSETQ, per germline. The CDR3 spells CASPGTGGGRV.

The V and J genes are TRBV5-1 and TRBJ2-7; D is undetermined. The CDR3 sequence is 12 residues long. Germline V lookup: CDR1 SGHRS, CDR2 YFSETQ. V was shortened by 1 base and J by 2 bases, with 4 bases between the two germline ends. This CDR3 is CASSLPTYEQYF. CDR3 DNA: TGCGCCAGCAGCTTGCCCACCTACGAGCAGTACTTC.

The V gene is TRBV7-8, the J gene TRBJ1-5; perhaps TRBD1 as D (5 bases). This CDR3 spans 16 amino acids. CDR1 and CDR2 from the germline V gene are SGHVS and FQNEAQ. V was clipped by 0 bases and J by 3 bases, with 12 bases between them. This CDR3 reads CASSLARGLDNQPQHF. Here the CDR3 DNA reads TGTGCCAGCAGCTTAGCGCGGGGGTTAGACAATCAGCCCCAGCATTTT.

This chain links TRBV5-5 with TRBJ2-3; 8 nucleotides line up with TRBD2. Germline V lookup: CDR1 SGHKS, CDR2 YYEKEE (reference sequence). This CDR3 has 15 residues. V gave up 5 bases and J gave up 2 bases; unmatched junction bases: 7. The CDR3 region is CASRRREDPTDTQYF. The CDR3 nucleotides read TGTGCCAGCAGGCGGCGGGAGGACCCCACAGATACGCAGTATTTT.

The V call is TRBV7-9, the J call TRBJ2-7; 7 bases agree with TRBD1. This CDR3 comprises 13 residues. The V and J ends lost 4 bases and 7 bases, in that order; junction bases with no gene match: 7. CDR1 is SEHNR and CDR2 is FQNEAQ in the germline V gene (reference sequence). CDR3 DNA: TGTGCCAGCAGCTATACCGGACAGGTTGAGCAGTACTTC. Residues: CASSYTGQVEQYF.

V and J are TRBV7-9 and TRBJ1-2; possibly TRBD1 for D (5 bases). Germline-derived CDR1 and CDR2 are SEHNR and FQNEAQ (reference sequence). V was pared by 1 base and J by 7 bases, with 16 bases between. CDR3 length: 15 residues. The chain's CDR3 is CASSLGDWGIPGYTF. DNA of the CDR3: TGTGCCAGCAGCTTAGGGGACTGGGGGATTCCTGGCTACACCTTC.

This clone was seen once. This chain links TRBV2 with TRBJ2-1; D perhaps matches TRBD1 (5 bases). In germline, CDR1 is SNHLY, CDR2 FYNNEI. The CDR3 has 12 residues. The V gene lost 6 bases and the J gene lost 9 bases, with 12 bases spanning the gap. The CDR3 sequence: CASRTRVREQFF. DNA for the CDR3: TGTGCCAGCAGGACCAGGGTGCGTGAGCAGTTCTTC.

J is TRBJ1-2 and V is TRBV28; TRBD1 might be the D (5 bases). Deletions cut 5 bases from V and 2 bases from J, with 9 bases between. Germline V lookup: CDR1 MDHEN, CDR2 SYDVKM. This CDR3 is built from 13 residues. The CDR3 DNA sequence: TGTGCCAGCAGTCGAGGGGTAAACTATGGCTACACCTTC. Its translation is CASSRGVNYGYTF.

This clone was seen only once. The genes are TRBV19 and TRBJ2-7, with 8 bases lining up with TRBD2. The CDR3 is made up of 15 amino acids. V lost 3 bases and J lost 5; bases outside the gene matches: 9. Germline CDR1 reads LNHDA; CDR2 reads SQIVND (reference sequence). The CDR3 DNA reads TGTGCCAGTAGTATTCAGCGAGCGGGAGACCACGAGCAGTACTTC. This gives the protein CASSIQRAGDHEQYF.

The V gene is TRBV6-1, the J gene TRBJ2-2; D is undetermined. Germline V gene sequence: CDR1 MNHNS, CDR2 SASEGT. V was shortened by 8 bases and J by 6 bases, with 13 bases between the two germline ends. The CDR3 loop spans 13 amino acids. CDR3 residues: CASLPLFSGELFF. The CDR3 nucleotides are TGTGCCAGCTTGCCACTTTTTTCCGGGGAGCTGTTTTTT.

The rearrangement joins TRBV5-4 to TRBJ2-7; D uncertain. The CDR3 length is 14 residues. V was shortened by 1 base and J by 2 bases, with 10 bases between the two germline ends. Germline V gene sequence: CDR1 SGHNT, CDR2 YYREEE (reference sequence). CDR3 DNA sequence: TGTGCCAGCAGCTTGACGGGTGGGACCTACGAGCAGTACTTC. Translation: CASSLTGGTYEQYF.

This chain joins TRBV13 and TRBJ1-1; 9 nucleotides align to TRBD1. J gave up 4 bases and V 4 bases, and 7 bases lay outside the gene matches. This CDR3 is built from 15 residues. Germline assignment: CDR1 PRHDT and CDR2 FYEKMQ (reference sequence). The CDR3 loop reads CASSSNRGRGTEAFF. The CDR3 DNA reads TGTGCCAGCAGCTCAAACAGGGGGCGGGGCACTGAAGCTTTCTTT.

The CDR3 protein is CASSLGQGKETQYF. In DNA form, the CDR3 reads TGCGCCAGCAGCCTGGGACAGGGAAAAGAGACCCAGTACTTC. The rearrangement joins TRBV5-1 to TRBJ2-5; 9 nucleotides align to TRBD1. CDR1 is SGHRS and CDR2 is YFSETQ in the germline V gene. The CDR3 is made up of 14 amino acids. The J segment lost 3 bases and the V segment lost 4 bases, leaving 4 bases of the junction unmatched.

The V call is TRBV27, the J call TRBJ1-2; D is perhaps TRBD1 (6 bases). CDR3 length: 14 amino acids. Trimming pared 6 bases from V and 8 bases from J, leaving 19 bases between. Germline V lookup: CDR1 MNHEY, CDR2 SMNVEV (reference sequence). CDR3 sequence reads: CASRTRSGGGGYTF. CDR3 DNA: TGTGCCAGCAGAACCAGATCGGGGGGCGGAGGCTACACCTTC.